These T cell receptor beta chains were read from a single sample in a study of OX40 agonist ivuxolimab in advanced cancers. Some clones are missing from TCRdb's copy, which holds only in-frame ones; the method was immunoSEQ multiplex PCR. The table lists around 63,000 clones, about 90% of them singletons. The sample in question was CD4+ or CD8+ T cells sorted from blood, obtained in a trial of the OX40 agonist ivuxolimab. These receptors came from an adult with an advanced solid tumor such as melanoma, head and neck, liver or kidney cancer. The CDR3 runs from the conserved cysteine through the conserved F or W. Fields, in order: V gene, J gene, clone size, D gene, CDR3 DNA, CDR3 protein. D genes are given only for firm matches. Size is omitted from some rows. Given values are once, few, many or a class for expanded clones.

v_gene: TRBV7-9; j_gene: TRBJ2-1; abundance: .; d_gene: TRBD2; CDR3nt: TGTGCCAGCAGTACGGGAGGTTACAATGAGCAGTTCTTC; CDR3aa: CASSTGGYNEQFF
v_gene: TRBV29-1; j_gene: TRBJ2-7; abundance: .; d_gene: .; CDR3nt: TGCAGCGTTGAAGTCGGGAGACCCTACGAGCAGTACTTC; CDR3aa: CSVEVGRPYEQYF
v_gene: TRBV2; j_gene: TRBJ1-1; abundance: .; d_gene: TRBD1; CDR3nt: TGTGCCAGCAGGAACAGGGGGATGAACACTGAAGCTTTCTTT; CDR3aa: CASRNRGMNTEAFF
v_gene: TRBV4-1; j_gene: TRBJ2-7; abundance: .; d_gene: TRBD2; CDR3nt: TGCGCCAGCAGCCAAGAGGGACTAGCGGGAGTCTCCTACGAGCAGTACTTC; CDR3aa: CASSQEGLAGVSYEQYF
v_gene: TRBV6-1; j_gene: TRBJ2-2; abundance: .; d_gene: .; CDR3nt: TGTGCCAGCAGTCCTAACAGGGACACCGGGGAGCTGTTTTTT; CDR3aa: CASSPNRDTGELFF
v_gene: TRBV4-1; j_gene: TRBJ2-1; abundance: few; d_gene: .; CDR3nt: TGCGCCAGCAGCCAAGATGGGTCAAACAATGAGCAGTTCTTC; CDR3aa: CASSQDGSNNEQFF
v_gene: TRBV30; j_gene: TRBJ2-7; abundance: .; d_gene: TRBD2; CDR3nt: TGTGCCTGGAGCGGACTAGCGGGGGGGACCTACGAGCAGTACTTC; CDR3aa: CAWSGLAGGTYEQYF
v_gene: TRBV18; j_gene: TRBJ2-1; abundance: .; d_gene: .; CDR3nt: TGTGCCAGCTCACCTCGGACAGAAAACAATGAGCAGTTCTTC; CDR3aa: CASSPRTENNEQFF
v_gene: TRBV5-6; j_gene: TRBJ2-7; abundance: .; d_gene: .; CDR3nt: TGTGCCAGCAGCTTGCGGGGGTACGAGCAGTACTTC; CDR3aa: CASSLRGYEQYF
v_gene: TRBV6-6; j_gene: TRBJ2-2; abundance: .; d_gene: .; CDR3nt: TGTGCCAGCAGTCGTACCGGGACGCCACCGTGGGAGCTGTTTTTT; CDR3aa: CASSRTGTPPWELFF
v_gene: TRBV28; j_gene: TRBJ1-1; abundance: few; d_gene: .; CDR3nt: TGTGCCAGCAGTTTGGGATCAGCTGAAGCTTTCTTT; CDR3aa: CASSLGSAEAFF
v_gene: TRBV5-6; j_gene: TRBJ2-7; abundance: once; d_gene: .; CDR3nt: TGTGCCAGCAGCTTGCCGACAGCCCGGCCGTCCTACGAGCAGTACTTC; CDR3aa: CASSLPTARPSYEQYF
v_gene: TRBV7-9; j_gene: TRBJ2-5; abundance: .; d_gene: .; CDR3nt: TGTGCCAGCAGCCCCGTGGGCCCAGGTCCCTCCCAAGAGACCCAGTACTTC; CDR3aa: CASSPVGPGPSQETQYF
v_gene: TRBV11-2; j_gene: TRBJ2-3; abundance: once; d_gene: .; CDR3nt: TGTGCCAGCAGCTTGACTGGGGACATCACAGATACGCAGTATTTT; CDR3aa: CASSLTGDITDTQYF
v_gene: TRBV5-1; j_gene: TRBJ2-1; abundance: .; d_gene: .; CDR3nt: TGCGCCAGCAGCCTTAGCTCCTACAATGAGCAGTTCTTC; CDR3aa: CASSLSSYNEQFF
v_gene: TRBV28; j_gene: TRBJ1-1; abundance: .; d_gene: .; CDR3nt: TGTGCCAGCAGTTTTCGGGGGGTCCGAGACACTGAAGCTTTCTTT; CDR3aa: CASSFRGVRDTEAFF
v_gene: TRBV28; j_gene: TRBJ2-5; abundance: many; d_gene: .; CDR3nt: TGTGCCAGCAGTTTCCCCAGGGGCAGGATCGAGACCCAGTACTTC; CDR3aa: CASSFPRGRIETQYF
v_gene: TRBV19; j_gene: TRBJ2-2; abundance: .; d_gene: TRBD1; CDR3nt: TGTGCCAGTAGTTCAAGACAGGGGGCGATTCCCGGGGAGCTGTTTTTT; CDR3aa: CASSSRQGAIPGELFF
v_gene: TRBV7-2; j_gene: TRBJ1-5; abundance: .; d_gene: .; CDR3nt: TGTGCCAGCAGCCACGGACGACGGGGCAGCAATCAGCCCCAGCATTTT; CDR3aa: CASSHGRRGSNQPQHF
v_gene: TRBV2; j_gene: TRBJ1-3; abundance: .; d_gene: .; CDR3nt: TGTGCCAGCAGTGCTGGACCGGAGGGATCCGGAAACACCATATATTTT; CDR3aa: CASSAGPEGSGNTIYF
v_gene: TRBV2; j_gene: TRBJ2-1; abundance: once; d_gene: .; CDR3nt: TGTGCCAGCAGGGGGACCCTATTCAATGAGCAGTTCTTC; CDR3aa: CASRGTLFNEQFF
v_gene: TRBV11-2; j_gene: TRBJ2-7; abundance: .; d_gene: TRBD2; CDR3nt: TGTGCCAGCAGCCCGGCTACCGGGACTAGACCCTCCGAGCAGTACTTC; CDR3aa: CASSPATGTRPSEQYF
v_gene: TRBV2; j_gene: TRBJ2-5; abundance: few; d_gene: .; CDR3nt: TGTGCCAGCAGTGGAGGGACGCTCAGAGAGACCCAGTACTTC; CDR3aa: CASSGGTLRETQYF
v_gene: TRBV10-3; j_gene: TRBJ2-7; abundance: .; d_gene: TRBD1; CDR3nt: TGTGCCATCAGTGAGCAAGGGACAGGGGTTTACGAGCAGTACTTC; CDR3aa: CAISEQGTGVYEQYF
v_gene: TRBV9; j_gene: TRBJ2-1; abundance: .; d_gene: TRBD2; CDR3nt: TGTGCCAGCAGCTCCAGACTAGCGGGAGGGACCTACAATGAGCAGTTCTTC; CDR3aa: CASSSRLAGGTYNEQFF
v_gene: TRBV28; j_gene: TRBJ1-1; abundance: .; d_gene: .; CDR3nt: TGTGCCAGCAGTTTAGTATCTGATGAAGCTTTCTTT; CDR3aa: CASSLVSDEAFF
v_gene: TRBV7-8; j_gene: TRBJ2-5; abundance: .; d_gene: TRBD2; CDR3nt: TGTGCCAGCAGCTCCCGACTAGCGGGCGGAGAGACCCAGTACTTC; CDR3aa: CASSSRLAGGETQYF
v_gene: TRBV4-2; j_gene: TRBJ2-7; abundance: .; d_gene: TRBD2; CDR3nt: TGTGCCAGCAGCCAAGATGGAGCGGGAGGTAGCTTCGAGCAGTACTTC; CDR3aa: CASSQDGAGGSFEQYF
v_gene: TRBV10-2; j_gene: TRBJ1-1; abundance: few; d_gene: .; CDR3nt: TGCGCCAGCAGTGAGTCGGTAGGAACTGAAGCTTTCTTT; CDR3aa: CASSESVGTEAFF
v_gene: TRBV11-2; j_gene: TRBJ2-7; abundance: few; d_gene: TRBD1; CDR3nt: TGTGCCAGCAGCTTAGCCAGGGGGCTCTACGAGCAGTACTTC; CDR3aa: CASSLARGLYEQYF
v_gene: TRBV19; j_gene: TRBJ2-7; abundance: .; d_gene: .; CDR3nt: TGTGCCAGTAGTATAGGGGGAGTTGGCGAGCAGTACTTC; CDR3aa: CASSIGGVGEQYF
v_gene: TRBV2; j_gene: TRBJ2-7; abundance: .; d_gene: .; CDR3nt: TGTGCCAGCAGTGAGGTTTCCTACGAGCAGTACTTC; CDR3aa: CASSEVSYEQYF
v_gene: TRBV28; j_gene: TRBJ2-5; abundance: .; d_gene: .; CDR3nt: TGTGCCAGCAGTTTATCTTTGGCAGCTCAAGAGACCCAGTACTTC; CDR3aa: CASSLSLAAQETQYF
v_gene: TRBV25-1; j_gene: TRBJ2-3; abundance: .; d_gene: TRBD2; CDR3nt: TGTGCCAGCAGTGAATGGGTAGCGGGAGGGGACACAGATACGCAGTATTTT; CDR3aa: CASSEWVAGGDTDTQYF
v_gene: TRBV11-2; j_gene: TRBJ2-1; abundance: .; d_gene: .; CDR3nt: TGTGCCAGCGAAGGGGAGCCGAACAATGAGCAGTTCTTC; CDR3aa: CASEGEPNNEQFF
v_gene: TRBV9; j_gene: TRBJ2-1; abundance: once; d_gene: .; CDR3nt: TGTGCCAGCAGCCGGGAGACGGGGTACAATGAGCAGTTCTTC; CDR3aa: CASSRETGYNEQFF
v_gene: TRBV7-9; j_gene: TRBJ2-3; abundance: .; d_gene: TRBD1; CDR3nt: TGTGCCAGCAGCTTATTCGGACAGGGAGCAGATACGCAGTATTTT; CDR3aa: CASSLFGQGADTQYF
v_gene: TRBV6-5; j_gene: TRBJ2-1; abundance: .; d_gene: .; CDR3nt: TGTGCCACCAAGTCCGGGACCCCAGGCAATGAGCAGTTCTTC; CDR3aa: CATKSGTPGNEQFF
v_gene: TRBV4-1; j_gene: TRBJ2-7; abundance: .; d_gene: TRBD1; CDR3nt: TGCGCCAGCCGACAGGGGGCCAGCGAGCAGTACTTC; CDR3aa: CASRQGASEQYF
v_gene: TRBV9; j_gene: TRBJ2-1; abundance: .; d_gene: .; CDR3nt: TGTGCCAGCGGGCAAGGGGGTACGGACAATGAGCAGTTCTTC; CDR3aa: CASGQGGTDNEQFF
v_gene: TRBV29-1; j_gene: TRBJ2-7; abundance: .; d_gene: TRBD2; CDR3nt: TGCAGCGTTGAAGAGCTAGCGGGAGTTTCCGAGCAGTACTTC; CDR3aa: CSVEELAGVSEQYF
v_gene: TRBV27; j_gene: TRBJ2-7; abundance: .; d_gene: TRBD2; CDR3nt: TGTGCCAGCAGTGCGACCACCGGGACTAGCGGGAGGGCCCTCTACGAGCAGTACTTC; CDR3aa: CASSATTGTSGRALYEQYF
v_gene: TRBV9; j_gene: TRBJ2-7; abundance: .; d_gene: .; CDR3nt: TGTGCCAGCAGCGTATTAGGGAACGGGTACGAGCAGTACTTC; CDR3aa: CASSVLGNGYEQYF
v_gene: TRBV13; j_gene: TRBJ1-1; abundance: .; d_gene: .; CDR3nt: TGTGCCAGCAGCCTCTCCCTGCTCGCCCCCGAGGCTTTCTTT; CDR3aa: CASSLSLLAPEAFF
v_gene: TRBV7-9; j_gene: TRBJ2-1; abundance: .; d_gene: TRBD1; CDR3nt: TGTGCCAGCAGGGCAGGGGGCAATGAGCAGTTCTTC; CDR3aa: CASRAGGNEQFF
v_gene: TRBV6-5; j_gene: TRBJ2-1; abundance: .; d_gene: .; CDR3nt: TGTGCCAGCAGTTACTCGCGGGGTGACTACAATGAGCAGTTCTTC; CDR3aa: CASSYSRGDYNEQFF
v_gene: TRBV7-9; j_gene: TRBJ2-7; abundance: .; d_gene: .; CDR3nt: TGTGCCAGCACCAGTAAGGGGCAGGGGAATCCCTACGAGCAGTACTTC; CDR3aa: CASTSKGQGNPYEQYF
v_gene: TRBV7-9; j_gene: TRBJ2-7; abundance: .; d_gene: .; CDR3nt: TGTGCCAGCAGCTTAGTGGATGGAGCTTCCTACGAGCAGTACTTC; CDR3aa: CASSLVDGASYEQYF
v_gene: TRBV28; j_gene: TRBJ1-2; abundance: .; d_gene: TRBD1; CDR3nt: TGTGCCAGCCGACGGACAGGGGTAACCTATGGCTACACCTTC; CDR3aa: CASRRTGVTYGYTF
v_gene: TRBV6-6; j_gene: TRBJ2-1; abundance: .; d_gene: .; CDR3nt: TGTGCCAGCAGTGCCCGGACTCTACCTGAGGGGAATGAGCAGTTCTTC; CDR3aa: CASSARTLPEGNEQFF
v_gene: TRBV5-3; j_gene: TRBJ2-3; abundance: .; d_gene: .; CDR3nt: TGTGCCAGAAGCTTGGTAGGGAGCACAGATACGCAGTATTTT; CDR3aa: CARSLVGSTDTQYF
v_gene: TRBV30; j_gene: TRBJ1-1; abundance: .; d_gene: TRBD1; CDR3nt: TGTGCCTGGAGTGTAGCAGGGGGGAACACTGAAGCTTTCTTT; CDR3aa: CAWSVAGGNTEAFF
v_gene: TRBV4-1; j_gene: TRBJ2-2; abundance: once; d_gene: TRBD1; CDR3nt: TGCGCCAGCAGCTCGCCCGGGACAGGGACCGGGGAGCTGTTTTTT; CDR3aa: CASSSPGTGTGELFF